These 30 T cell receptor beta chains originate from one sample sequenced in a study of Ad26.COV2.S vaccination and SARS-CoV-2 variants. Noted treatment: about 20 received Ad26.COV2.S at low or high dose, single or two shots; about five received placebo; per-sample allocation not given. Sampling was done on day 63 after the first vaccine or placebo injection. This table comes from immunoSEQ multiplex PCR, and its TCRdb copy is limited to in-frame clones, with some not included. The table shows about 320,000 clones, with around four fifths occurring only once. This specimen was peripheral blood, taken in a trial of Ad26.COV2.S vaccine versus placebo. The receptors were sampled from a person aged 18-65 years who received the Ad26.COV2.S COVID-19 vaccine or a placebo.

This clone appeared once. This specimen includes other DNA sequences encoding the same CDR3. CDR3 in DNA: TGTGCCAGTAGTATTCGTACTAGCACAGATACGCAGTATTTT. The encoded protein is CASSIRTSTDTQYF. J is TRBJ2-3 and V is TRBV19, with unresolved D. Deletions cut 3 bases from V and 0 bases from J, with 7 bases between. There are 14 residues in the CDR3. Germline loops: CDR1 LNHDA, CDR2 SQIVND (reference sequence).

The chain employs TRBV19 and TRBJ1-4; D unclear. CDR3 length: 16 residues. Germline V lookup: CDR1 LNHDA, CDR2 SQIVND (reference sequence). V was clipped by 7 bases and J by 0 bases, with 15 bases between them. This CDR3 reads CASKETGWATNEKLFF. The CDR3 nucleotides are TGTGCCAGTAAGGAAACGGGATGGGCAACTAATGAAAAACTGTTTTTT.

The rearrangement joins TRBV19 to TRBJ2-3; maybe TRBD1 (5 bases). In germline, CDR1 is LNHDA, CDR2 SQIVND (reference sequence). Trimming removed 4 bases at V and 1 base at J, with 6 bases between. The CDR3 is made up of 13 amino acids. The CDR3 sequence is CASSTTGTDTQYF. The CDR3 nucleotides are TGTGCCAGTAGTACGACAGGCACAGATACGCAGTATTTT.

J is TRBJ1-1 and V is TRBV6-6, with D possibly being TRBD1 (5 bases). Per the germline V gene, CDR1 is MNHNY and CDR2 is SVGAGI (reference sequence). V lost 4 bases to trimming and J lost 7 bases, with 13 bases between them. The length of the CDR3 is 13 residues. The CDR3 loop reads CASSSGTFGEAFF. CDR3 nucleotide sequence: TGTGCCAGCAGTTCGGGGACTTTTGGTGAAGCTTTCTTT.

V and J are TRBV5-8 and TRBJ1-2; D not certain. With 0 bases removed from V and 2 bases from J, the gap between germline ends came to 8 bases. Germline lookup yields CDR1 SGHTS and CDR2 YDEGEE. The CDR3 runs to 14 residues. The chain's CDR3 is CASSLDDQNYGYTF. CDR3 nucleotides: TGTGCCAGCAGCTTGGATGACCAGAACTATGGCTACACCTTC.

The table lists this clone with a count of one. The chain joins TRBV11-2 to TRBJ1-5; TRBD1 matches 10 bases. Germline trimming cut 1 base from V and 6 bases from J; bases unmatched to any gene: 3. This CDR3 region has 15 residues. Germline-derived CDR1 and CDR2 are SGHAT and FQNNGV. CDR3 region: CASSLGQGAGQPQHF. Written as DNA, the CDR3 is TGTGCCAGCAGCTTAGGACAGGGGGCGGGTCAGCCCCAGCATTTT.

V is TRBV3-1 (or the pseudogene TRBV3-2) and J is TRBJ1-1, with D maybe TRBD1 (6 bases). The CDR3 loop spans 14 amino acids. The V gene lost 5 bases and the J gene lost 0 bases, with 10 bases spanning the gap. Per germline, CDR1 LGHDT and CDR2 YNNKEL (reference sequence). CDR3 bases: TGTGCCAGCAGCTTCCGACAGGTGAACACTGAAGCTTTCTTT. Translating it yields CASSFRQVNTEAFF.

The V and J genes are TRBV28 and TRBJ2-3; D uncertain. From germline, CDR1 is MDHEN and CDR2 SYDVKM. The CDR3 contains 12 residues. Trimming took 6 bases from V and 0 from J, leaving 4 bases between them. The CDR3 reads CASRGSTDTQYF. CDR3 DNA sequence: TGTGCCAGCAGGGGGAGCACAGATACGCAGTATTTT.

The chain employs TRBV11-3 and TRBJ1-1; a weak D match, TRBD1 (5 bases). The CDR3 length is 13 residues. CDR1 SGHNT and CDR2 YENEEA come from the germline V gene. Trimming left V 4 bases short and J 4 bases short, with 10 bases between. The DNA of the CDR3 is TGTGCCAGCAGCTCCAGGGCCCCCACTGAAGCTTTCTTT. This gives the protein CASSSRAPTEAFF.

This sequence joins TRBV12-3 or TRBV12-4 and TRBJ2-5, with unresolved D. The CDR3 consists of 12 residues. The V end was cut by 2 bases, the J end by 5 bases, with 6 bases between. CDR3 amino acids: CASSLSRETQYF. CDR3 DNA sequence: TGTGCCAGCAGTTTAAGTAGGGAGACCCAGTACTTC.

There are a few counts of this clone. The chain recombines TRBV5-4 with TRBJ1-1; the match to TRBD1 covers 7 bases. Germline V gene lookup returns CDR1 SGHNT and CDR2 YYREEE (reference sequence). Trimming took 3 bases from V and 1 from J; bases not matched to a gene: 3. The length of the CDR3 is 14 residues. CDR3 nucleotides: TGTGCCAGCAGCTCGGCAGGGGGGAACACTGAAGCTTTCTTT. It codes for CASSSAGGNTEAFF.

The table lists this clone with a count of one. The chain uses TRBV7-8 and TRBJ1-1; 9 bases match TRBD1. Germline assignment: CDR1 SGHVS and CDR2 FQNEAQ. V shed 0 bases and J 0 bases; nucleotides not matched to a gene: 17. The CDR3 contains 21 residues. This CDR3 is CASSLAQNPGTGIFMNTEAFF. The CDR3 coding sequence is TGTGCCAGCAGCTTAGCTCAGAACCCCGGGACAGGGATTTTCATGAACACTGAAGCTTTCTTT.

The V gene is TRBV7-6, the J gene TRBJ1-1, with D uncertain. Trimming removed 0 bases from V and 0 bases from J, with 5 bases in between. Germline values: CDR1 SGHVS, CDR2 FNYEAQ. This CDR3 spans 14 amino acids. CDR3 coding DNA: TGTGCCAGCAGCTTAGCAGATATGAACACTGAAGCTTTCTTT. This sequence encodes CASSLADMNTEAFF.

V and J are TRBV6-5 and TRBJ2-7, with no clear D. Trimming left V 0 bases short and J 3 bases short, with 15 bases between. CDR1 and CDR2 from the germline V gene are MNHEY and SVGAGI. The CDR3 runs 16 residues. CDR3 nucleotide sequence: TGTGCCAGCAGTTACTCGATCAAACAGCCTCACTACGAGCAGTACTTC. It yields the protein CASSYSIKQPHYEQYF.

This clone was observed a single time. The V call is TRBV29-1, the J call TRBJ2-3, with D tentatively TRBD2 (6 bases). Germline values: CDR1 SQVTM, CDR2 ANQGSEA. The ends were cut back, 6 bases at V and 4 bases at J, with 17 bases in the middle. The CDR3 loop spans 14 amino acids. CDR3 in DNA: TGCAGCGTCAACCCCGGGGGTTCTCCAGATACGCAGTATTTT. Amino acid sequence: CSVNPGGSPDTQYF.

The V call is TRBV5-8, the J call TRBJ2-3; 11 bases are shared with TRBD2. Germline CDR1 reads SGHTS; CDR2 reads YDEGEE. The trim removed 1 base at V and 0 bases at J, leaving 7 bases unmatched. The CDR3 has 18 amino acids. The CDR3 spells CASSLWLAGGPSTDTQYF. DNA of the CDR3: TGTGCCAGCAGCTTGTGGCTAGCGGGGGGTCCGAGCACAGATACGCAGTATTTT.

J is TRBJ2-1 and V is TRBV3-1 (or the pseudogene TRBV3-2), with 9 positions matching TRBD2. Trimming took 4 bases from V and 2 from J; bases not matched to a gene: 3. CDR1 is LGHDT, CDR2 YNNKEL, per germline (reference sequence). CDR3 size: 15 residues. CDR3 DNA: TGTGCCAGCAGCCGCCAGCGGGGGGCCTACAATGAGCAGTTCTTC. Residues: CASSRQRGAYNEQFF.

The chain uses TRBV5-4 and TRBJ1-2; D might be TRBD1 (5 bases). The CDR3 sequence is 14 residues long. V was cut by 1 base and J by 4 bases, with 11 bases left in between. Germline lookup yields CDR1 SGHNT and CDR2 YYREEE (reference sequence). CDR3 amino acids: CASSLFGDGYGYTF. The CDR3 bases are TGTGCCAGCAGCTTGTTTGGGGACGGCTATGGCTACACCTTC.

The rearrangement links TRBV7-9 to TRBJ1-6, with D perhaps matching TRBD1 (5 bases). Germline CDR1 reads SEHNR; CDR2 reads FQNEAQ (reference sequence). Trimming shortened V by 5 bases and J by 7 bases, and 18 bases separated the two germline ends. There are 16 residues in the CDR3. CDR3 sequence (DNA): TGTGCCAGCAGCGAAACCTCCGGGACGGAAAATTCACCCCTCCACTTT. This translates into CASSETSGTENSPLHF.

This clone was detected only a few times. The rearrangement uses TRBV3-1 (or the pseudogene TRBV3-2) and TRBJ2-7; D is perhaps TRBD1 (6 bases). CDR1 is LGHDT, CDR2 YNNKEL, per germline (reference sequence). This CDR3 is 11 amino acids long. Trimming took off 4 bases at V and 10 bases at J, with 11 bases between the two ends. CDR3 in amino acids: CASSLNREQYF. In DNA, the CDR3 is TGTGCCAGCAGCCTTAACAGGGAACAGTACTTC.

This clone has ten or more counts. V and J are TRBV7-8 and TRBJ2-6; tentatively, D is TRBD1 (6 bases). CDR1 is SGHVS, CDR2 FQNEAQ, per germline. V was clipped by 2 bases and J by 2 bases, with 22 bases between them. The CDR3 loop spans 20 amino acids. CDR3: CASSLRPRQGRGTGANVLTF. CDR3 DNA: TGTGCCAGCAGCTTAAGACCCAGGCAGGGGCGAGGGACTGGGGCCAACGTCCTGACTTTC.

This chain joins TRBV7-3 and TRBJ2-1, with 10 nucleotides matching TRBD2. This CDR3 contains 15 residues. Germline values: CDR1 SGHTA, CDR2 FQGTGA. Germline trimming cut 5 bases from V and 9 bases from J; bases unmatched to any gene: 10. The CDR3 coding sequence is TGTGCCAGCAGCCCAAAGCGGGGGGGCCAGTCTGAGCAGTTCTTC. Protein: CASSPKRGGQSEQFF.

The CDR3 is CASSLDLGGETQYF. The CDR3 DNA reads as TGTGCCAGCAGCTTGGATCTAGGTGGGGAGACCCAGTACTTC. The gene calls are TRBV5-6 and TRBJ2-5; D remains unclear. CDR3 size: 14 residues. Trimming took 0 bases from V and 5 from J, leaving 11 bases between them. Germline CDR1 reads SGHDT; CDR2 reads YYEEEE.

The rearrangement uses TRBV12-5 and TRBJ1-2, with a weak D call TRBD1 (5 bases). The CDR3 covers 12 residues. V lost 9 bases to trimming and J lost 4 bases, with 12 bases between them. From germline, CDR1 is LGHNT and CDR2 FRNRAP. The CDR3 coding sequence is TGTGCTAGCGGGGGGTCGGGCTATGGCTACACCTTC. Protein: CASGGSGYGYTF.

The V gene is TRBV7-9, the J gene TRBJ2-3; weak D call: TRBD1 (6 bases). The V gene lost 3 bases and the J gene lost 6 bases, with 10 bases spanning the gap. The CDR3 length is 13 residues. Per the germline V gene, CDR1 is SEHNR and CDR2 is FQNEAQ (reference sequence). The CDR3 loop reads CASSFAGVDTQYF. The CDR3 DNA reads TGTGCCAGCAGCTTCGCAGGGGTGGATACGCAGTATTTT.

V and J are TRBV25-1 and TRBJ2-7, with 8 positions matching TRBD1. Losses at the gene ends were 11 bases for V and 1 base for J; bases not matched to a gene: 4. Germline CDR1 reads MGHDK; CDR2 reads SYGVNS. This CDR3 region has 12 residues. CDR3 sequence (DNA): TGTGCCGCAGGGGGCACTTCCTACGAGCAGTACTTC. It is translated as CAAGGTSYEQYF.

This CDR3 is CASSERQVFYGYTF. Here the CDR3 DNA reads TGTGCCAGCAGTGAAAGACAGGTCTTCTATGGCTACACCTTC. This sequence joins TRBV6-1 and TRBJ1-2; maybe TRBD1 (6 bases). CDR1 MNHNS and CDR2 SASEGT come from the germline V gene. Deletions cut 2 bases from V and 4 bases from J, with 11 bases between. The CDR3 runs 14 residues.

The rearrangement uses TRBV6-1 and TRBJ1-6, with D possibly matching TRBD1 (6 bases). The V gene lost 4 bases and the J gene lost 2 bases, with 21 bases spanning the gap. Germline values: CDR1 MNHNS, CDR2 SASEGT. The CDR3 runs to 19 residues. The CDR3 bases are TGTGCCAGCAGTGCGATACGGCCAGGGGCCGGCACCTATAATTCACCCCTCCACTTT. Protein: CASSAIRPGAGTYNSPLHF.

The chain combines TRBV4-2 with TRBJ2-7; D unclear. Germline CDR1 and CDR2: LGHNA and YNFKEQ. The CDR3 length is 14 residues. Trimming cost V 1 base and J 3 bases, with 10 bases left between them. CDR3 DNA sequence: TGTGCCAGCAGCCAAGTGCTGGGTCTCTACGAGCAGTACTTC. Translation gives CASSQVLGLYEQYF.

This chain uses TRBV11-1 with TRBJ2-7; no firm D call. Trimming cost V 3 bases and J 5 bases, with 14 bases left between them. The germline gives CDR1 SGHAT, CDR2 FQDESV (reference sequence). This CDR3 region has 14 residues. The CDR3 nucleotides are TGTGCCAGCAGCTTGGCACTTCATTCGGACGAGCAGTACTTC. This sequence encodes CASSLALHSDEQYF.